This T cell receptor (beta chain) was sequenced in a study of CD8 T cells in Susac syndrome. The CDR3 length is 15 residues. Looked up from germline, CDR1 is MNHEY and CDR2 is SMNVEV (reference sequence). Between the trimmed V and J ends, which lost 6 bases and 0 bases, there was a span of 14 bases. Diagnostic criteria for definite or probable disease, in their recently defined form, were met by the patients with Susac syndrome. FACS enriched CD8+ TEMRA cells, while bulk CD8+ and CD4+ were negatively isolated. Regarding the study as a whole: TEMRA cells and active patients showed peak Susac CD8+ clonal expansion.

RNA amounts of about 0.5 to 1 ug underwent reverse transcription with random hexamers. Amplification of the TCR beta CDR3 was carried out by immunoSEQ multiplex PCR, which spanned a total of 54 Vbeta and 13 Jbeta segments. TCRdb used MiXCR to reprocess the immunoSEQ multiplex PCR reads, holding one entry per CDR3 protein. In the table there are 80,000 or so distinct CDR3 sequences, around 94% of which are singletons. With respect to this clonotype: Its target is not known.

The source of this sequence is a human donor with Susac syndrome. Sequences were obtained from CD8+ T cells from PBMCs. The rearrangement uses TRBV27 and TRBJ2-5; weak D call: TRBD2 (6 bases). The CDR3 DNA is TGTGCCAGCAGCTCCTATGGAGGGTACCAAGAGACCCAGTACTTC. Translation: CASSSYGGYQETQYF.